The clone carrying this TCR beta chain was picked up many times. The CDR3 spans 14 residues. V lost 8 bases to trimming and J lost 6 bases, with 19 bases between them. Unique molecular identifiers were incorporated during preparation of the TCRbeta library. MiXCR was run by TCRdb on the PCR reads, yielding one entry per CDR3 protein. The data show just over 350,000 distinct CDR3 sequences, 13% seen once. The sample is drawn from a study of T-cell reconstitution after alpha-beta-depleted transplantation in children. The chain uses TRBV12-3 or TRBV12-4 and TRBJ1-1, with a possible D match to TRBD1 (6 bases). The sequence was collected from a human donor who donated a stem cell graft to a child with Fanconi anemia. The sample here was PBMCs, taken from the stem cell graft. The CDR3 nucleotides are TGTGCCAGCGAAGAGCGGGGGCAGCTATCTGAAGCTTTCTTT. It is translated as CASEERGQLSEAFF.